Sequencing of this TCR beta chain was carried out in a study of CD8+ T cells in alopecia areata. The authors extracted RNA and reverse transcribed it into cDNA as the sequencing template. Here immunoSEQ multiplex PCR was the method, and the copy in TCRdb shows in-frame clones only, minus some. In total the sample includes more than 1,500 clones, none of them seen once. Time point in this sample: mouse skin at time of skin grafting. This clone ranks as medium-sized. Germline and genes: mouse. The sequenced fragment ends 4 residues before the CDR3 boundary, so the rest is inferred from the germline J gene. This CDR3 has 15 amino acids. Germline lookup yields CDR1 SGHSA and CDR2 FRNQAP. V lost 5 bases to trimming and J lost 0 bases; unmatched junction nucleotides: 5.

The V gene is TRBV16, the J gene TRBJ2-3; 7 bases match TRBD2. This clonotype was sampled from a C3H/HeJ mouse with alopecia areata. The mice in this strain carry MHC haplotype H2-k. This sample comprised skin, obtained at week 0. CDR3 protein: CASSLWGTSAETLYF. Partial CDR3 DNA: TGTGCAAGCAGCCTCTGGGGGACTAGTGCAGAA.